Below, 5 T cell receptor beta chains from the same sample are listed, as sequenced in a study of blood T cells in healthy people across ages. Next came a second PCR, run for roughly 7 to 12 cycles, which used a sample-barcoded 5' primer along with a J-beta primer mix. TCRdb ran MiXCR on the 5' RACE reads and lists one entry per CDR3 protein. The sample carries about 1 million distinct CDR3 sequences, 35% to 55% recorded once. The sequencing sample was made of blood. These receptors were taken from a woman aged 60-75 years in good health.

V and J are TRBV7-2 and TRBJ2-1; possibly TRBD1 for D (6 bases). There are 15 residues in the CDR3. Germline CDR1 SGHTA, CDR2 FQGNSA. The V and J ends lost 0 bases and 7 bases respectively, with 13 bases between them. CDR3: CASSLAVTGSNEQFF. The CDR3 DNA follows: TGTGCCAGCAGCTTAGCGGTTACAGGGAGTAATGAGCAGTTCTTC.

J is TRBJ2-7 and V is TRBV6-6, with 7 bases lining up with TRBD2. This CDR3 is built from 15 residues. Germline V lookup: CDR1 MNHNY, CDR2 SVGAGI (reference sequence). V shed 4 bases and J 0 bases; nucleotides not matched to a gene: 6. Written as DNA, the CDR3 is TGTGCCAGCAGTTTCAGCGGGACCTACTCCTACGAGCAGTACTTC. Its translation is CASSFSGTYSYEQYF.

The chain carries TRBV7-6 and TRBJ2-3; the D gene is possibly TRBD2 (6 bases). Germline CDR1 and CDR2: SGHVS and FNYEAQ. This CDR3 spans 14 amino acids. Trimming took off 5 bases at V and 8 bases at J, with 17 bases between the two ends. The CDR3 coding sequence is TGTGCCAGCAGCAATCGACTAGGAGGAGCTACGCAGTATTTT. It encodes CASSNRLGGATQYF.

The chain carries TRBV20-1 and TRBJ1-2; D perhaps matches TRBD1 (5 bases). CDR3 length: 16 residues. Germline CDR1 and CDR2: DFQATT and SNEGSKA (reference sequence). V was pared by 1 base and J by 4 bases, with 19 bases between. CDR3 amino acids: CSARVGGGRTIYGYTF. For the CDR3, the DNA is TGCAGTGCTAGAGTGGGGGGTGGCAGGACGATCTATGGCTACACCTTC.

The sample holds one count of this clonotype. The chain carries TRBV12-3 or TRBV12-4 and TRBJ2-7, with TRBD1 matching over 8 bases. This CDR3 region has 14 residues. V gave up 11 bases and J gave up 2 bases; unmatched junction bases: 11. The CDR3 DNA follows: TGTGCCGGCAAAACGGGACAGGCGACCTACGAGCAGTACTTC. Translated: CAGKTGQATYEQYF.